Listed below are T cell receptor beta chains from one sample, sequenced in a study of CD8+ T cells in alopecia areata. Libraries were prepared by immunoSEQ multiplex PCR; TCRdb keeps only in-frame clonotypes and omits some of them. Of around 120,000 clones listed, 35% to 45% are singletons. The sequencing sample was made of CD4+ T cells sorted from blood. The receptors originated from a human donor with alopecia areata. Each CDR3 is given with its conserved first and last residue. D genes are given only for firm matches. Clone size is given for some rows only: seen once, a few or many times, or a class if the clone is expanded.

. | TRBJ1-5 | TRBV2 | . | CASSEGNQPQHF | TGTGCCAGCAGTGAAGGAAATCAGCCCCAGCATTTT
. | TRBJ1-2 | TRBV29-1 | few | CSVVPPGGTTNYGYTF | TGCAGCGTTGTGCCCCCCGGGGGGACTACTAACTATGGCTACACCTTC
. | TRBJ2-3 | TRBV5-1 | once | CASSPGETTDTQYF | TGCGCCAGCAGCCCGGGAGAAACCACAGATACGCAGTATTTT
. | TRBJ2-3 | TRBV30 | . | CAWSDRLMRQYF | TGTGCCTGGAGTGACAGACTCATGAGGCAGTATTTT
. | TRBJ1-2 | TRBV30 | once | CAWSELSYGYTF | TGTGCCTGGAGTGAACTGTCCTATGGCTACACCTTC
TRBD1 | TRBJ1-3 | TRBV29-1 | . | CSVDRPSAGGNTIYF | TGCAGCGTGGACAGGCCATCGGCAGGCGGAAACACCATATATTTT
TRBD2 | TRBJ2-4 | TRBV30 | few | CAWSVRGRLAKNIQYF | TGTGCCTGGAGTGTACGCGGGAGGTTAGCCAAAAACATTCAGTACTTC
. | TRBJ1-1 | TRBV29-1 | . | CSVGAPGRGTEAFF | TGCAGCGTTGGAGCCCCGGGGCGGGGTACTGAAGCTTTCTTT
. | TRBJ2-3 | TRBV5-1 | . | CASSLGQFTDTQYF | TGCGCCAGCAGCTTGGGACAGTTCACAGATACGCAGTATTTT
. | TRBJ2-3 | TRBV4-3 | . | CASSLEARPGITDTQYF | TGCGCCAGCAGCCTGGAGGCACGGCCTGGTATCACAGATACGCAGTATTTT
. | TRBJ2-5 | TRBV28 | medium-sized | CASSLPVQETQYF | TGTGCCAGCAGTTTACCCGTCCAAGAGACCCAGTACTTC
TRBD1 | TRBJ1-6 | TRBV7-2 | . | CASSLGWTGGSPLHF | TGTGCCAGCAGCTTAGGTTGGACAGGGGGATCACCCCTCCACTTT
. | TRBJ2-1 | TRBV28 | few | CASRPYVGSNEQFF | TGTGCCAGCAGACCTTACGTGGGAAGCAATGAGCAGTTCTTC
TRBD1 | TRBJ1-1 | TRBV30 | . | CAWSTRTGAEAFF | TGTGCCTGGAGTACTCGGACAGGGGCTGAAGCTTTCTTT
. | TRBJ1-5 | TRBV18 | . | CASSQGGPQPQHF | TGTGCCAGCTCACAGGGGGGGCCTCAGCCCCAGCATTTT
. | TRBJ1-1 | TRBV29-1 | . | CSVRGSSAEAFF | TGCAGCGTGCGCGGATCTTCGGCTGAAGCTTTCTTT